These T cell receptor beta chains were read from a single sample in a study of blood T cells in healthy people across ages. TCRdb re-analysed the 5' RACE reads in MiXCR, keeping a single row per CDR3 protein. Here the sample spans roughly 1,500,000 distinct CDR3 sequences, almost 35% being singletons. Material for sequencing was blood. The source is a woman aged 30 to 39 in good health. CDR3s include the opening cysteine and the closing phenylalanine or tryptophan. D genes are given only for firm matches. For some rows the clone size is stated as once, few or many, or as a class when expanded; others skip it.

size	D	J	V	DNA	CDR3
few	.	TRBJ2-7	TRBV12-3/TRBV12-4	TGTGCCAGCAGGGCGACTAGTAGCTCCTACGAGCAGTACTTC	CASRATSSSYEQYF
.	.	TRBJ1-2	TRBV4-2	TGTGCCACTACGCGGGGCCCGCTTTTTAGTGACTACACCTTC	CATTRGPLFSDYTF
many	.	TRBJ2-7	TRBV28	TGTGCCAGCAGTTTATATCAGGGCTACGAGCAGTACTTC	CASSLYQGYEQYF
many	.	TRBJ2-5	TRBV2	TGTGCCAGCAGAGGAACAGGGTCGGGTGAGACCCAGTACTTC	CASRGTGSGETQYF
.	.	TRBJ2-7	TRBV11-2	TGTGCCAGCAGCTTAAGTCGGAAACAGGATTTTGCCTACGAGCAGTACTTC	CASSLSRKQDFAYEQYF
.	.	TRBJ2-5	TRBV25-1	TGTGCCAGCAGTGTGTGGGCAACATACCAAGAGACCCAGTACTTC	CASSVWATYQETQYF
few	TRBD2	TRBJ2-1	TRBV6-1	TGTGCCAGCATTGGCGGGAGCAAGAGTTACAATGAGCAGTTCTTC	CASIGGSKSYNEQFF
once	TRBD2	TRBJ2-7	TRBV27	TGTGCCAGCAGTTTCGCTAGCGGCCACGAGCAGTACTTC	CASSFASGHEQYF
.	TRBD1	TRBJ2-7	TRBV20-1	TGCAGTGCTAGAGATTCCGGCAGGGGGCGGTTCGAGCAGTACTTC	CSARDSGRGRFEQYF
.	.	TRBJ2-2	TRBV27	TGTGCCAGCAGCAAGAAAGACCGGCCCGCGAACACCGGGGAGCTGTTTTTT	CASSKKDRPANTGELFF
few	.	TRBJ2-3	TRBV7-3	TGTGCCAGCAACTTATCGGGAAACCTAGATACGCAGTATTTT	CASNLSGNLDTQYF
few	TRBD1	TRBJ1-2	TRBV7-6	TGTGCCAGCAGTCTCTTCCCGGGACAGACAGTTGGCTACACCTTC	CASSLFPGQTVGYTF
.	TRBD1	TRBJ2-1	TRBV4-1	TGCGCCAGCAGCCGAGGGACAGGGGTCGTTAGCTCCTACAATGAGCAGTTCTTC	CASSRGTGVVSSYNEQFF
once	.	TRBJ2-1	TRBV24-1	TGTGCCACCAGTGATTTGGACCGTGCCTCCTACAATGAGCAGTTCTTC	CATSDLDRASYNEQFF
.	TRBD1	TRBJ2-2	TRBV5-1	TGCGCCAGCAGCCCCAGCACCGGGACAGCTAACACCGGGGAGCTGTTTTTT	CASSPSTGTANTGELFF
.	.	TRBJ2-7	TRBV4-1	TGCGCCAGCAGCCAAGAAGGTCCCCATTTCGAGGCCGGTATACACGAGCAGTACTTC	CASSQEGPHFEAGIHEQYF
few	.	TRBJ2-7	TRBV20-1	TGCAGTGCTAATGCCGGAGTCTACGAGCAGTACTTC	CSANAGVYEQYF
.	.	TRBJ1-2	TRBV25-1	TGTGCCAGCAGTGTCGTGGGAGGGAACTATGGCTACACCTTC	CASSVVGGNYGYTF
few	TRBD2	TRBJ2-3	TRBV7-3	TGTGCCAGCAGCGGGACTAGCGGACCCACAGATACGCAGTATTTT	CASSGTSGPTDTQYF
.	TRBD2	TRBJ2-7	TRBV5-1	TGCGCCAGCAGCTATCCGGGACTAGCGGGAGGGCGGGACGAGCAGTACTTC	CASSYPGLAGGRDEQYF
.	TRBD2	TRBJ2-5	TRBV20-1	TGCAGTATGGAACTAGCGGGGGGGCCGATGGAGACCCAGTACTTC	CSMELAGGPMETQYF
many	.	TRBJ2-7	TRBV27	TGTGCCAGCAGTTCCACAGGGACCTACGAGCAGTACTTC	CASSSTGTYEQYF
few	TRBD2	TRBJ2-7	TRBV30	TGTGCCTGGAGACCCCAGGGAGGGAACGAGCAGTACTTC	CAWRPQGGNEQYF
.	.	TRBJ2-5	TRBV7-2	TGTGCCAGCAGCTTAGCTTACGGCGACCAAGAGACCCAGTACTTC	CASSLAYGDQETQYF
.	.	TRBJ1-1	TRBV6-5	TGTGCCAGCAGCCCCGGACAGACGTACACTGAAGCTTTCTTT	CASSPGQTYTEAFF
few	.	TRBJ2-3	TRBV5-1	TGCGCCAGCCGCTTTCACTCGTTCACAGATACGCAGTATTTT	CASRFHSFTDTQYF
.	.	TRBJ1-1	TRBV5-8	TGTGCCAGCAGCTTGCGGGTCCTCGACCCTGAAGCTTTCTTT	CASSLRVLDPEAFF
.	.	TRBJ2-3	TRBV3-1	TGTGCCAGCAGCCAAGATAGCGGCTTAGCGGTAGATACGCAGTATTTT	CASSQDSGLAVDTQYF
few	TRBD2	TRBJ2-5	TRBV28	TGTGCCACCAACTCCCCCCGACTAGCGGGTGGGGAGACCCAGTACTTC	CATNSPRLAGGETQYF
.	.	TRBJ2-3	TRBV7-2	TGTGCCAGCAGCCCCAGGCCACGGGGTACGCAGTATTTT	CASSPRPRGTQYF
once	.	TRBJ2-5	TRBV20-1	TGCAGTGCTGACCCCTCAGCGCAAGAGACCCAGTACTTC	CSADPSAQETQYF
few	TRBD1	TRBJ1-2	TRBV27	TGTGCCAGTGCAGGGGGCGCGGGAAACTATGGCTACACCTTC	CASAGGAGNYGYTF
.	TRBD2	TRBJ2-1	TRBV4-1	TGCGCCAGCAGCCAAGATCGCGGCGGGGGGGCAAGGGAGCAGTTCTTC	CASSQDRGGGAREQFF
.	.	TRBJ1-4	TRBV2	TGTGCCAGCAGGCTAGGACAAGCAACTAATGAAAAACTGTTTTTT	CASRLGQATNEKLFF
few	.	TRBJ2-2	TRBV25-1	TGTGCCAGCAGTGACCCTTTCACCGGGGAGCTGTTTTTT	CASSDPFTGELFF
.	.	TRBJ1-2	TRBV4-1	TGCGCCAGCAGCCCGGACCCCGGGACCCGAATGAACTATGGCTACACCTTC	CASSPDPGTRMNYGYTF
.	.	TRBJ2-3	TRBV20-1	TGCAGTGCTAGTGGTCGGGGGGCTACCTCAGATACGCAGTATTTT	CSASGRGATSDTQYF
once	TRBD2	TRBJ2-1	TRBV20-1	TGCAGTGCTAGAGATCCAATGGCGGGAGTTTACTATGAGCAGTTCTTC	CSARDPMAGVYYEQFF
many	.	TRBJ1-2	TRBV27	TGTGCCAGCCGACAGAGGGGAAACTATGGCTACACCTTC	CASRQRGNYGYTF
.	TRBD2	TRBJ2-3	TRBV5-1	TGCGCCAGCAGCCAGCGGGGGAACACAGATACGCAGTATTTT	CASSQRGNTDTQYF
once	.	TRBJ2-1	TRBV5-1	TGCGCCAGCAGCTTTACGGGATTGATAGGCAATGAGCAGTTCTTC	CASSFTGLIGNEQFF
.	TRBD1	TRBJ2-5	TRBV5-6	TGTGCCAGCAGCTACCGGGACAGGGTCACCTACGGGCAGTACTTC	CASSYRDRVTYGQYF
.	TRBD2	TRBJ2-7	TRBV6-2/TRBV6-3	TGTGCCAGCCTAAGCGGGACGGGCTCCTACGAGCAGTACTTC	CASLSGTGSYEQYF
few	.	TRBJ2-3	TRBV29-1	TGCAGCGTTGACCCTACTAGCACAGATACGCAGTATTTT	CSVDPTSTDTQYF
.	TRBD1	TRBJ1-5	TRBV7-2	TGTGCCAGCAGCCATGCCTTGGCAGGGGGGAGGAATCAGCCCCAGCATTTT	CASSHALAGGRNQPQHF
few	.	TRBJ1-2	TRBV7-3	TGTGCCAGCAGCCCGGGGGGGAGGGAAGGCTACACCTTC	CASSPGGREGYTF
.	TRBD2	TRBJ2-1	TRBV4-2	TGTGCCAGCAGCCAATCAGCGGGAAGAGGCTACAATGAGCAGTTCTTC	CASSQSAGRGYNEQFF